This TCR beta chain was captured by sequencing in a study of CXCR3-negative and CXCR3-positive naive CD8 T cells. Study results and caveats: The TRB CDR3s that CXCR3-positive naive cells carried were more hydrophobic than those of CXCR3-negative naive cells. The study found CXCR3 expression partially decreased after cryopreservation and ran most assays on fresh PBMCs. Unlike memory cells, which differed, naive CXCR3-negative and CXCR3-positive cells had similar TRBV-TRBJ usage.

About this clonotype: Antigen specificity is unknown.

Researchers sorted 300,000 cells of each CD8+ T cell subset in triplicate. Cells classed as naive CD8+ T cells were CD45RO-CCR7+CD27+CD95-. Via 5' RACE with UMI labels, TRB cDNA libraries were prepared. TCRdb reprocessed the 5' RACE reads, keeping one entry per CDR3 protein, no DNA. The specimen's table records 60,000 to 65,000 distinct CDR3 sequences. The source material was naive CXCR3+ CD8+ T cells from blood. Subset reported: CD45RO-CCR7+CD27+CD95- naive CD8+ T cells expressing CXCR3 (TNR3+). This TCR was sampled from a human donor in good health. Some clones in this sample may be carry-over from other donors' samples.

CDR3 loop: CASSYLTGGELFF. This sequence joins TRBV7-3 and TRBJ2-2; checking the TCRdb D call of TRBD1 is not possible without DNA. CDR1 is SGHTA, CDR2 FQGTGA, per germline. The CDR3 loop spans 13 amino acids. Filled out from reference TRBV7-3 and TRBJ2-2, the complete variable domain reads GAGVSQTPSNKVTEKGKYVELRCDPISGHTALYWYRQSLGQGPEFLIYFQGTGAADDSGLPNDRFFAVRPEGSVSTLKIQRTERGDSAVYLCASSYLTGGELFFGEGSRLTVL.